Included here is one T cell receptor (beta chain) sequence, with context. Its target is unknown. A minimum of 5.5 micrograms of total RNA was extracted per sample. V trimming: 2 bases; J trimming: 13 bases; junction bases outside the gene matches: 12. CDR1 is KGHSH and CDR2 is LQKENI in the germline V gene. The CDR3 contains 15 residues. The sample belongs to a study of blood T cells in healthy people across ages. Study-level background: Roughly one uniquely barcoded beta molecule per two T cells was captured.

Study results and caveats: Changes in expanded clonotypes were possibly confounded, as the CMV status of donors was unknown.

It was with a sample-barcoded 5' primer and a J-beta primer mix that a second PCR of roughly 7 to 12 cycles was run. Using its own MiXCR run on the 5' RACE reads, TCRdb lists one record per CDR3 protein. The table includes approximately 820,000 distinct CDR3 sequences, under 45% detected once. J is TRBJ2-4 and V is TRBV18; 9 positions agree with TRBD1. The clonotype was recovered from a man between 60 and 75 years old in good health. Sequencing was done on a sample of blood. CDR3 loop: CASSPSPGQGGGQYF. The CDR3 bases are TGTGCCAGCTCACCATCGCCGGGACAGGGAGGCGGGCAGTACTTC.